These T cell receptor beta chains were read from a single sample in a study of shared clonotypes between healthy human individuals. Profiling relied on immunoSEQ multiplex PCR, and the TCRdb table lists in-frame clones only, not all of them. The sample consists of around 1,900,000 clones, approximately 92% of them appearing once. The sample taken for sequencing was naive CD8+ T cells from PBMCs. These receptor sequences come from a man aged 18 to 30 in good health. Some clones in this sample may be carry-over from other donors' samples. Each CDR3 is given with its conserved first and last residue. A D gene is named only where the DNA matches it firmly. Only some rows state a clone size, as once, few, many or a class for expanded clones.

abundance: .; v_gene: TRBV7-9; j_gene: TRBJ1-1; d_gene: .; CDR3aa: CASSLRQIMNTEAFF; CDR3nt: TGTGCCAGCAGCTTACGACAGATTATGAACACTGAAGCTTTCTTT
abundance: .; v_gene: TRBV7-9; j_gene: TRBJ2-5; d_gene: .; CDR3aa: CASTFGKDRETQYF; CDR3nt: TGTGCCAGCACCTTCGGAAAGGATAGGGAGACCCAGTACTTC
abundance: .; v_gene: TRBV9; j_gene: TRBJ2-7; d_gene: .; CDR3aa: CASSGGSNYEQYF; CDR3nt: TGTGCCAGCAGCGGGGGGTCGAACTACGAGCAGTACTTC
abundance: .; v_gene: TRBV4-1; j_gene: TRBJ2-1; d_gene: .; CDR3aa: CASSQEGYHEQFF; CDR3nt: TGCGCCAGCAGCCAAGAAGGATACCATGAGCAGTTCTTC
abundance: .; v_gene: TRBV6-5; j_gene: TRBJ2-7; d_gene: .; CDR3aa: CASRGLATYEQYF; CDR3nt: TGTGCCAGCAGGGGGCTAGCGACGTACGAGCAGTACTTC
abundance: .; v_gene: TRBV13; j_gene: TRBJ1-1; d_gene: TRBD1; CDR3aa: CASSIGFRGRTEAFF; CDR3nt: TGTGCCAGCAGTATAGGGTTCAGGGGGCGCACTGAAGCTTTCTTT
abundance: .; v_gene: TRBV4-1; j_gene: TRBJ2-7; d_gene: .; CDR3aa: CASSQQNKITLEQYF; CDR3nt: TGCGCCAGCAGCCAACAAAATAAAATAACCCTCGAGCAGTACTTC
abundance: .; v_gene: TRBV9; j_gene: TRBJ2-2; d_gene: .; CDR3aa: CASSVGGHTNTGELFF; CDR3nt: TGTGCCAGCAGCGTAGGGGGACACACGAACACCGGGGAGCTGTTTTTT
abundance: once; v_gene: TRBV29-1; j_gene: TRBJ2-7; d_gene: TRBD1; CDR3aa: CSVLQDRGRLGEQYF; CDR3nt: TGCAGCGTCCTCCAAGACAGGGGGCGCCTGGGCGAGCAGTACTTC
abundance: once; v_gene: TRBV29-1; j_gene: TRBJ2-2; d_gene: TRBD2; CDR3aa: CSVEHTALAGGGTGELFF; CDR3nt: TGCAGCGTTGAACATACGGCTCTAGCGGGAGGAGGCACCGGGGAGCTGTTTTTT
abundance: .; v_gene: TRBV7-9; j_gene: TRBJ2-1; d_gene: .; CDR3aa: CASSPASSYNEQFF; CDR3nt: TGTGCCAGCAGCCCCGCAAGCTCCTACAATGAGCAGTTCTTC
abundance: .; v_gene: TRBV13; j_gene: TRBJ1-2; d_gene: .; CDR3aa: CASSLGSRVGYTF; CDR3nt: TGTGCCAGCAGCTTAGGCAGCAGGGTTGGCTACACCTTC
abundance: .; v_gene: TRBV7-7; j_gene: TRBJ2-5; d_gene: .; CDR3aa: CASSLGTGSQETQYF; CDR3nt: TGTGCCAGCAGCTTAGGTACCGGGAGCCAAGAGACCCAGTACTTC
abundance: .; v_gene: TRBV7-9; j_gene: TRBJ2-5; d_gene: .; CDR3aa: CASPSGPLSDSLAETQYF; CDR3nt: TGTGCCAGCCCCTCCGGTCCCCTATCGGACAGTCTAGCAGAGACCCAGTACTTC
abundance: .; v_gene: TRBV30; j_gene: TRBJ1-4; d_gene: TRBD1; CDR3aa: CAWSSTGGPGWGSEKLFF; CDR3nt: TGTGCCTGGAGTTCGACAGGGGGCCCCGGTTGGGGGAGTGAAAAACTGTTTTTT
abundance: .; v_gene: TRBV28; j_gene: TRBJ1-2; d_gene: TRBD1; CDR3aa: CASRATGGDLNGYTF; CDR3nt: TGTGCCAGCAGGGCCACAGGGGGCGACTTAAATGGCTACACCTTC
abundance: .; v_gene: TRBV9; j_gene: TRBJ1-1; d_gene: .; CDR3aa: CASSPGGLSGGAFF; CDR3nt: TGTGCCAGCAGCCCAGGAGGGCTCTCCGGGGGAGCTTTCTTT
abundance: few; v_gene: TRBV28; j_gene: TRBJ1-1; d_gene: .; CDR3aa: CATSLNTEAFF; CDR3nt: TGTGCCACCTCCTTGAACACTGAAGCTTTCTTT
abundance: once; v_gene: TRBV19; j_gene: TRBJ2-1; d_gene: .; CDR3aa: CASGIGGNYNEQFF; CDR3nt: TGTGCCAGTGGTATAGGAGGCAACTACAATGAGCAGTTCTTC
abundance: few; v_gene: TRBV4-1; j_gene: TRBJ1-1; d_gene: TRBD1; CDR3aa: CASSQEGQVGEAFF; CDR3nt: TGCGCCAGCAGCCAAGAGGGACAGGTCGGTGAAGCTTTCTTT
abundance: once; v_gene: TRBV6-5; j_gene: TRBJ2-7; d_gene: TRBD1; CDR3aa: CASSYLPGDRLGEQYF; CDR3nt: TGTGCCAGCAGTTACCTTCCAGGGGACAGACTTGGGGAGCAGTACTTC
abundance: .; v_gene: TRBV28; j_gene: TRBJ1-5; d_gene: .; CDR3aa: CASSPPLRGNQPQHF; CDR3nt: TGTGCCAGCAGTCCCCCCCTCAGGGGCAATCAGCCCCAGCATTTT
abundance: .; v_gene: TRBV11-2; j_gene: TRBJ1-1; d_gene: .; CDR3aa: CASSLDLWDSTEAFF; CDR3nt: TGTGCCAGCAGCTTAGATCTTTGGGATAGCACTGAAGCTTTCTTT
abundance: .; v_gene: TRBV5-1; j_gene: TRBJ1-2; d_gene: .; CDR3aa: CASSLAGIGWGYTF; CDR3nt: TGCGCCAGCAGCTTGGCCGGTATAGGTTGGGGCTACACCTTC
abundance: .; v_gene: TRBV20-1; j_gene: TRBJ1-2; d_gene: .; CDR3aa: CSAPEAGYTF; CDR3nt: TGCAGTGCTCCAGAGGCAGGCTACACCTTC
abundance: .; v_gene: TRBV5-1; j_gene: TRBJ2-6; d_gene: .; CDR3aa: CASSPGGTGGSGANVLTF; CDR3nt: TGCGCCAGCAGCCCGGGAGGGACAGGAGGCTCTGGGGCCAACGTCCTGACTTTC
abundance: .; v_gene: TRBV9; j_gene: TRBJ2-7; d_gene: .; CDR3aa: CASSVGKGYEQYF; CDR3nt: TGTGCCAGCAGCGTAGGTAAGGGCTACGAGCAGTACTTC
abundance: once; v_gene: TRBV9; j_gene: TRBJ1-1; d_gene: TRBD1; CDR3aa: CASSAPGQGFTEAFF; CDR3nt: TGTGCCAGCAGCGCCCCGGGACAGGGGTTTACTGAAGCTTTCTTT
abundance: .; v_gene: TRBV27; j_gene: TRBJ2-7; d_gene: .; CDR3aa: CASRPSGVIHEQYF; CDR3nt: TGTGCCAGCCGTCCCTCAGGGGTTATTCACGAGCAGTACTTC
abundance: .; v_gene: TRBV27; j_gene: TRBJ1-1; d_gene: .; CDR3aa: CASSSLGWTEAFF; CDR3nt: TGTGCCAGCAGTTCCCTTGGATGGACTGAAGCTTTCTTT
abundance: .; v_gene: TRBV9; j_gene: TRBJ2-2; d_gene: TRBD2; CDR3aa: CASSVERLAARTGELFF; CDR3nt: TGTGCCAGCAGCGTAGAACGTCTAGCGGCCCGCACCGGGGAGCTGTTTTTT
abundance: .; v_gene: TRBV13; j_gene: TRBJ1-5; d_gene: .; CDR3aa: CASSLSRGQPQHF; CDR3nt: TGTGCCAGCAGCTTATCCCGGGGTCAGCCCCAGCATTTT
abundance: .; v_gene: TRBV6-5; j_gene: TRBJ2-2; d_gene: .; CDR3aa: CASSYSPGPGELFF; CDR3nt: TGTGCCAGCAGTTACTCGCCGGGACCCGGGGAGCTGTTTTTT
abundance: .; v_gene: TRBV5-4; j_gene: TRBJ1-2; d_gene: .; CDR3aa: CASEAWGRGGYTF; CDR3nt: TGTGCCAGCGAAGCTTGGGGCCGAGGGGGCTACACCTTC
abundance: .; v_gene: TRBV6-5; j_gene: TRBJ1-2; d_gene: .; CDR3aa: CASSYNPGLRNGYTF; CDR3nt: TGTGCCAGCAGTTACAATCCGGGACTTCGGAATGGCTACACCTTC
abundance: few; v_gene: TRBV5-1; j_gene: TRBJ2-1; d_gene: .; CDR3aa: CASSFYGTSSYNEQFF; CDR3nt: TGCGCCAGCAGCTTTTACGGGACATCCTCCTACAATGAGCAGTTCTTC
abundance: once; v_gene: TRBV11-2; j_gene: TRBJ1-3; d_gene: .; CDR3aa: CASSPLSSGNTIYF; CDR3nt: TGTGCCAGCAGCCCCCTAAGCTCTGGAAACACCATATATTTT
abundance: once; v_gene: TRBV7-8; j_gene: TRBJ2-5; d_gene: TRBD1; CDR3aa: CASSLSGPGGTETQYF; CDR3nt: TGTGCCAGCAGCTTATCAGGCCCAGGGGGCACAGAGACCCAGTACTTC
abundance: .; v_gene: TRBV6-4; j_gene: TRBJ2-1; d_gene: .; CDR3aa: CASSGGDYNEQFF; CDR3nt: TGTGCCAGCAGTGGAGGTGATTACAATGAGCAGTTCTTC
abundance: once; v_gene: TRBV9; j_gene: TRBJ2-1; d_gene: .; CDR3aa: CASSLNTNEQFF; CDR3nt: TGTGCCAGCAGCCTGAATACGAATGAGCAGTTCTTC
abundance: .; v_gene: TRBV11-2; j_gene: TRBJ2-7; d_gene: .; CDR3aa: CASSLEPFTYEQYF; CDR3nt: TGTGCCAGCAGCTTGGAGCCATTTACCTACGAGCAGTACTTC
abundance: once; v_gene: TRBV2; j_gene: TRBJ2-1; d_gene: TRBD2; CDR3aa: CASRGGGLVNYEQFF; CDR3nt: TGTGCCAGCAGGGGGGGAGGACTAGTTAACTATGAGCAGTTCTTC